One sample yielded the 18 T cell receptor beta chains listed below, sequenced in a study of molecular identifiers for immune sequencing clone quantification. TCRdb called the PCR reads again in MiXCR, with one record for every CDR3 protein. Seen here are hundreds of thousands of distinct CDR3 sequences, roughly 27% observed once, and the top ten hold about 0.73%. The specimen was naive CD8+ T cells from blood, with Jurkat cell RNA spiked in. Documented subset: FACS-sorted CD8+CD4-CCR7+CD45RA+ naive T cells. All receptors come from a human donor in good health. Some libraries in this study had Jurkat cell RNA spiked in.

With respect to this clonotype: A read error is possible here, since a much larger clone lies one base away. This sequence joins TRBV28 and TRBJ2-4, with 11 bases fitting TRBD2. CDR3 size: 15 residues. V trimming: 5 bases; J trimming: 11 bases; junction bases outside the gene matches: 11. The V gene's germline CDR1 is MDHEN and CDR2 SYDVKM. CDR3 DNA: TGTGCCAGCAGTCCTCGGACTAGCGGGCCTGACGTTCAGTACTTC. It yields the protein CASSPRTSGPDVQYF.

This clonotype was observed a few times. The chain uses TRBV6-1 and TRBJ2-7; 8 bases are a match to TRBD2. Per the germline V gene, CDR1 is MNHNS and CDR2 is SASEGT. The V segment lost 4 bases and the J segment 2 bases; nucleotides outside the gene matches: 7. This CDR3 has 15 amino acids. The CDR3 sequence is CASSVLAEPTYEQYF. CDR3 in DNA: TGTGCCAGCAGTGTACTAGCGGAACCAACCTACGAGCAGTACTTC.

This clonotype was seen a single time. Since a much larger clone is just one base distant, this may be a read error. The chain links TRBV7-9 to TRBJ1-4; 8 nucleotides agree with TRBD1. This CDR3 is 14 amino acids long. Germline CDR1 reads SEHNR; CDR2 reads FQNEAQ (reference sequence). This CDR3 reads CVSSQDRDREKLFF. CDR3 coding DNA: TGTGTCAGCAGCCAGGACAGGGATCGGGAAAAACTGTTTTTT. The full variable domain, in which reference TRBV7-9 and TRBJ1-4 provide the parts outside the CDR3, is DTGVSQNPRHKITKRGQNVTFRCDPISEHNRLYWYRQTLGQGPEFLTYFQNEAQLEKSRLLSDRFSAERPKGSFSTLEIQRTEQGDSAMYLCVSSQDRDREKLFFGSGTQLSVL.

The chain recombines TRBV21-1 with TRBJ1-1. TRBV21-1 represents a pseudogene. CDR3 size: 15 residues. CDR3 sequence: CASSEEHHSDTEAFF. The CDR3 bases are TGTGCCAGCAGCGAGGAACACCATTCGGACACTGAAGCTTTCTTT.

Comments on this clonotype: Given a much more abundant clone one base away, this may be a read error. The chain combines TRBV7-9 with TRBJ2-2; D call uncertain. The CDR3 consists of 12 residues. With 5 bases removed from V and 7 bases from J, the gap between germline ends came to 8 bases. CDR1 and CDR2 from the germline V gene are SEHNR and FQNEAQ (reference sequence). CDR3: CASSRDGGELFF. CDR3 nucleotide sequence: TGTGCCAGCAGCCGCGACGGCGGGGAGCTGTTTTTT.

The chain is built from TRBV9 and TRBJ2-7, with D perhaps matching TRBD2 (6 bases). The CDR3 is made up of 16 amino acids. CDR1 is SGDLS and CDR2 is YYNGEE in the germline V gene. V dropped 0 bases and J dropped 0 bases, with 13 bases sitting between them. CDR3 region: CASSVGSGMSSYEQYF. Here the CDR3 DNA reads TGTGCCAGCAGCGTAGGTAGCGGCATGAGCTCCTACGAGCAGTACTTC.

This clonotype was seen a few times. The chain couples TRBV10-3 to TRBJ1-3; 7 bases align to TRBD1. The length of the CDR3 is 14 residues. Germline V CDR1 and CDR2: ENHRY, SYGVKD. V gave up 6 bases and J gave up 0 bases; unmatched junction bases: 2. The CDR3 loop reads CAIRSGGSGNTIYF. The CDR3 DNA reads as TGTGCCATCAGATCAGGGGGCTCTGGAAACACCATATATTTT.

This clonotype has at least ten counts. The V and J genes are TRBV5-1 and TRBJ2-1; D remains unclear. Germline V gene data show CDR1 as SGHRS and CDR2 as YFSETQ. Trimming removed 8 bases at V and 0 bases at J, with 9 bases between. The CDR3 is 13 amino acids. The CDR3 coding sequence is TGCGCCAGTACATCAAGCTCCTACAATGAGCAGTTCTTC. This gives the protein CASTSSSYNEQFF.

As to this clonotype: This may be a read error: a much more frequent sequence differs by one nucleotide. V usage is TRBV4-1 and J usage is TRBJ1-1, with a tentative D call TRBD1 (5 bases). The CDR3 has 15 amino acids. Germline V gene data show CDR1 as MGHRA and CDR2 as YSYEKL. The CDR3, as DNA: TGCTCCAGCAAATTGGGCCGGCAGGGGAACACTGAAGCTTTCTTT. Its protein is CSSKLGRQGNTEAFF.

The table lists this clonotype with many counts. The chain links TRBV29-1 to TRBJ2-1; 10 bases line up with TRBD2. V was pared by 1 base and J by 0 bases, with 9 bases of the junction left unmatched. CDR1 SQVTM and CDR2 ANQGSEA come from the germline V gene. The CDR3 length is 18 residues. The CDR3 spells CSVEGTSGALSSYNEQFF. For the CDR3, the DNA is TGCAGCGTTGAAGGTACTAGCGGGGCCCTGAGCTCCTACAATGAGCAGTTCTTC.

This chain joins TRBV20-1 and TRBJ1-4; 9 bases map to TRBD1. V gave up 0 bases and J gave up 10 bases; unmatched junction bases: 15. The CDR3 covers 17 residues. Germline CDR1 reads DFQATT; CDR2 reads SNEGSKA (reference sequence). The CDR3 loop is CSAREGIRDRASGKLFF. CDR3 bases: TGCAGTGCTAGAGAGGGGATCCGGGACAGGGCATCGGGAAAACTGTTTTTT.

This clonotype showed up many times. The chain combines TRBV7-4 with TRBJ2-3, with TRBD1 matching 8 bases. Looked up from germline, CDR1 is SGHVT and CDR2 is SQSDAQ. CDR3 length: 18 residues. The trim removed 3 bases at V and 2 bases at J, leaving 13 bases unmatched. Written as DNA, the CDR3 is TGTGCCAGCAGCTTTCACTGGACAGGGCAGGGGTTCACAGATACGCAGTATTTT. Residues: CASSFHWTGQGFTDTQYF.

As for this clonotype: Since the CDR3 does not end with the conserved phenylalanine or tryptophan, this likely comes from a read error. This chain links TRBV3-1 with TRBJ2-3, with D tentatively TRBD2 (7 bases). V was trimmed by 1 base and J by 2 bases, leaving 13 bases between them. Germline V gene sequence: CDR1 LGHDT, CDR2 YNNKEL (reference sequence). CDR3 length: 16 amino acids. Here the CDR3 DNA reads TGTGCCAGCAGCCAAGGAGTCGGGGGGCCCACAGATACGCAGTATTCT. It is translated as CASSQGVGGPTDTQYS.

This clonotype was observed many times. The chain uses TRBV4-3 and TRBJ2-7; a possible D gene is TRBD2 (6 bases). CDR3 length: 19 amino acids. V was trimmed by 0 bases and J by 3 bases, leaving 24 bases between them. The germline V gene has CDR1 LGHNA and CDR2 YSLEER. CDR3 nucleotides: TGCGCCAGCAGCCAAGAGTTTAACGTTGGGACTTTCCTAAGCTACGAGCAGTACTTC. This gives the protein CASSQEFNVGTFLSYEQYF.

As to this clonotype: A read error is possible here, since a much larger clone lies one base away. The CDR3 end shows no conserved phenylalanine or tryptophan, and so a read error is likely. V and J are TRBV20-1 and TRBJ2-5; D unresolved. The germline CDR1 and CDR2 sequences are DFQATT and SNEGSKA (reference sequence). V was shortened by 3 bases and J by 0 bases, with 11 bases between the two germline ends. CDR3 size: 14 residues. CDR3 in DNA: TGCAGTGCTAGCCAACAGAGATACCAAGAGACCCAGTACTAC. Encoded protein: CSASQQRYQETQYY.

V is TRBV5-1 and J is TRBJ2-2, with D tentatively TRBD1 or TRBD2 (5 bases each). CDR3 length: 16 residues. Trimming stripped 0 bases from V and 3 bases from J, with 12 bases between. Germline-derived CDR1 and CDR2 are SGHRS and YFSETQ. The DNA of the CDR3 is TGCGCCAGCAGCTTGGGGCCCCGGGGCGACACCGGGGAGCTGTTTTTT. Protein sequence: CASSLGPRGDTGELFF.

This sequence joins TRBV2 and TRBJ2-2; TRBD2 agrees at 10 bases. The CDR3 has 19 residues. The J segment lost 4 bases and the V segment lost 8 bases, leaving 19 bases of the junction unmatched. Looked up from germline, CDR1 is SNHLY and CDR2 is FYNNEI. This chain's CDR3 is CASVLTRLAGESRTGELFF. The CDR3 DNA is TGTGCCAGCGTCCTAACTCGGCTAGCGGGAGAAAGTCGCACCGGGGAGCTGTTTTTT. Filled out from reference TRBV2 and TRBJ2-2, the complete variable domain reads EPEVTQTPSHQVTQMGQEVILRCVPISNHLYFYWYRQILGQKVEFLVSFYNNEISEKSEIFDDQFSVERPDGSNFTLKIRSTKLEDSAMYFCASVLTRLAGESRTGELFFGEGSRLTVL.

The rearrangement joins TRBV6-5 to TRBJ2-1, with 8 bases lining up with TRBD1. The CDR3 totals 14 residues. V gave up 5 bases and J gave up 5 bases; unmatched junction bases: 5. Germline CDR1 is MNHEY and CDR2 is SVGAGI. The CDR3 protein is CASSPDRDDNEQFF. As DNA, the CDR3 is TGTGCCAGCAGTCCGGACAGGGACGACAATGAGCAGTTCTTC.